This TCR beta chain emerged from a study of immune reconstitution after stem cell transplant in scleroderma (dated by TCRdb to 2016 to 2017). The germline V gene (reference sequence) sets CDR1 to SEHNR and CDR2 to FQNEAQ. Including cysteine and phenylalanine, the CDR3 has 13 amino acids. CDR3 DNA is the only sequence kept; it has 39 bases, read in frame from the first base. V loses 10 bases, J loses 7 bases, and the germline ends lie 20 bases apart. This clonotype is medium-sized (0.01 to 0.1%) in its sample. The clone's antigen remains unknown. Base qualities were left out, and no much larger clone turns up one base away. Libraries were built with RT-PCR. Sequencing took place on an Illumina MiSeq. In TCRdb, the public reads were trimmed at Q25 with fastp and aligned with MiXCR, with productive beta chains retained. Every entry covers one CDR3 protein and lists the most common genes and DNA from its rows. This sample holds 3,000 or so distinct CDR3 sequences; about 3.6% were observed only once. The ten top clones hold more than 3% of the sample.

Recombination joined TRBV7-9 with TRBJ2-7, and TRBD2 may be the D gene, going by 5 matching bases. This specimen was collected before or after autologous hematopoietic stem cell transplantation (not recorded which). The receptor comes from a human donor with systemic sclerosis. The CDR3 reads CAIQRGRAGEQYF. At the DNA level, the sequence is TGTGCCATCCAACGGGGAAGGGCAGGAGAGCAGTACTTC.